The 6 T cell receptor beta chains in this list originate from one sample, sequenced in a study of blood T cell repertoires in COVID-19. The protocol was immunoSEQ multiplex PCR, while the TCRdb copy is restricted to in-frame clones and leaves out a portion. The sample lists 30,000 to 40,000 clones; just over 85% were seen once. The source material was peripheral blood. The receptor source for this set is a woman at least 80 years old with active or convalescent COVID-19.

The CDR3 DNA sequence: TGTGCCAGCTCACGGGAGCAGAACACTGAAGCTTTCTTT. This codes for CASSREQNTEAFF. This chain links TRBV18 with TRBJ1-1; no clear D. The CDR3 covers 13 residues. V was shortened by 4 bases and J by 1 base, with 7 bases between the two germline ends. Germline values: CDR1 KGHSH, CDR2 LQKENI. The full variable domain, with the rest looked up from reference TRBV18 and TRBJ1-1, is NAGVMQNPRHLVRRRGQEARLRCSPMKGHSHVYWYRQLPEEGLKFMVYLQKENIIDESGMPKERFSAEFPKEGPSILRIQQVVRGDSAAYFCASSREQNTEAFFGQGTRLTVV.

The chain employs TRBV11-1 and TRBJ1-1; D ambiguous. The germline V gene has CDR1 SGHAT and CDR2 FQDESV (reference sequence). The CDR3 loop spans 13 amino acids. With 6 bases removed from V and 1 base from J, the gap between germline ends came to 9 bases. This CDR3 is CASRVRENTEAFF. For the CDR3, the DNA is TGTGCCAGCAGGGTGCGAGAGAACACTGAAGCTTTCTTT.

The gene calls are TRBV19 and TRBJ1-2, with 7 positions matching TRBD1. CDR3 length equals 13 residues. Per the germline V gene, CDR1 is LNHDA and CDR2 is SQIVND (reference sequence). After removal of 7 bases from V and 2 bases from J, the junction contained 4 bases not matched to a gene. The CDR3 region has the DNA TGTGCCAGTAACCGGGACAGAAACTATGGCTACACCTTC. This encodes CASNRDRNYGYTF.

V is TRBV7-8 and J is TRBJ1-3; D may be TRBD1 (6 bases). Germline values: CDR1 SGHVS, CDR2 FQNEAQ. Deletions cut 4 bases from V and 2 bases from J, with 21 bases between. This CDR3 is built from 18 residues. The CDR3 region is CASSSNRGGRKTGNTIYF. CDR3 DNA: TGTGCCAGCAGCTCAAACCGGGGGGGGCGAAAAACTGGAAACACCATATATTTT.

The chain combines TRBV19 with TRBJ1-6; 7 bases are shared with TRBD1. The CDR3 is made up of 13 amino acids. CDR1 and CDR2 (germline): LNHDA, SQIVND (reference sequence). Trimming at V came to 9 bases and at J to 7 bases, leaving 6 bases not matched to a gene. CDR3 sequence: CASGDSGNSPLHF. CDR3 DNA sequence: TGTGCCAGCGGGGACAGCGGAAATTCACCCCTCCACTTT.

The chain links TRBV6-5 to TRBJ2-7; TRBD2 is a possible D gene (5 bases). CDR1 MNHEY and CDR2 SVGAGI come from the germline V gene. The CDR3 consists of 14 residues. The CDR3 sequence: CGLGEGETQYEQYF. CDR3 DNA: TGTGGCCTCGGAGAGGGAGAGACACAATACGAGCAGTACTTC.